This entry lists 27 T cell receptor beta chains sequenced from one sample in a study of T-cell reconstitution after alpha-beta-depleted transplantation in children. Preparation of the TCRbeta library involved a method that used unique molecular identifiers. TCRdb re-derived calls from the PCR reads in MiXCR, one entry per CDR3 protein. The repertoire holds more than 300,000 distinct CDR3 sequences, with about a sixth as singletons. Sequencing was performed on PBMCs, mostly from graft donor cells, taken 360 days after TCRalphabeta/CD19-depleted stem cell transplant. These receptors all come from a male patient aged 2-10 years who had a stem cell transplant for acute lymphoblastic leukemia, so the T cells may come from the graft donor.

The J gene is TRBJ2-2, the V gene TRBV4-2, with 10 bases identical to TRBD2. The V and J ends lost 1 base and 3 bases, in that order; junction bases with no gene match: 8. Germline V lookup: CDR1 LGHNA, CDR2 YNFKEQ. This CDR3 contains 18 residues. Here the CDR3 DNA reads TGTGCCAGCAGCCAAGGTCTAGCGGGAGAGAGTTACACCGGGGAGCTGTTTTTT. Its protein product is CASSQGLAGESYTGELFF.

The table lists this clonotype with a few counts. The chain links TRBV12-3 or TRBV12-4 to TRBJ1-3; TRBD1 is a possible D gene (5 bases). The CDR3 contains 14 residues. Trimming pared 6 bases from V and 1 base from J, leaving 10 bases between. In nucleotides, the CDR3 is TGTGCCAGCAGACCAACAGGTTCTGGAAACACCATATATTTT. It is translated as CASRPTGSGNTIYF.

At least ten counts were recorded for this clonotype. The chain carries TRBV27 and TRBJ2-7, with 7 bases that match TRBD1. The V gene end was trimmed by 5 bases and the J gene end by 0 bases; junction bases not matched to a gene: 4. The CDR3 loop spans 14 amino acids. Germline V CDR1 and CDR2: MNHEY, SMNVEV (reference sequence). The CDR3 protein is CASSPTGDSYEQYF. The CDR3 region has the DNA TGTGCCAGCAGTCCTACAGGGGACTCCTACGAGCAGTACTTC.

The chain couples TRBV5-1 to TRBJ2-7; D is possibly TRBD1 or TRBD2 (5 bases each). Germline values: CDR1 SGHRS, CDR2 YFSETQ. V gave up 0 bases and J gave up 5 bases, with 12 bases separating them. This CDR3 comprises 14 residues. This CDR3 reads CASSLEGARDEQYF. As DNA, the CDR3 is TGCGCCAGCAGCTTGGAAGGGGCGAGGGACGAGCAGTACTTC.

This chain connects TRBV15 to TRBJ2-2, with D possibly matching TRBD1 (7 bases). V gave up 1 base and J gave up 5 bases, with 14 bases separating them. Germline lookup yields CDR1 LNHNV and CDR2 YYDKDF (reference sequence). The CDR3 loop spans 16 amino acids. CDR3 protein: CATSRVRQGGTGELFF. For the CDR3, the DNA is TGTGCCACCAGCAGAGTTAGACAGGGAGGAACCGGGGAGCTGTTTTTT.

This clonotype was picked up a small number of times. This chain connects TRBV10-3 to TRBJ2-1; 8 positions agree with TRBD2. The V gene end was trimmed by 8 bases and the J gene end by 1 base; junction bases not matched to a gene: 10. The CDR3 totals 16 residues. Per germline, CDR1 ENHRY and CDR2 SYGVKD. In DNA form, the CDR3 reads TGTGCCATCGAGGGGTCGGGAGGGACTTCCTACAATGAGCAGTTCTTC. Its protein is CAIEGSGGTSYNEQFF.

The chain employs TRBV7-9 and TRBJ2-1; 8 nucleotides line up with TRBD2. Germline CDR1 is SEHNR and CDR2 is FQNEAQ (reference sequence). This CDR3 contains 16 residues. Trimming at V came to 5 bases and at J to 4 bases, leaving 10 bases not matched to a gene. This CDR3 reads CASSVGGVQLYNEQFF. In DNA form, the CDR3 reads TGTGCCAGCAGCGTCGGGGGGGTACAGCTATACAATGAGCAGTTCTTC.

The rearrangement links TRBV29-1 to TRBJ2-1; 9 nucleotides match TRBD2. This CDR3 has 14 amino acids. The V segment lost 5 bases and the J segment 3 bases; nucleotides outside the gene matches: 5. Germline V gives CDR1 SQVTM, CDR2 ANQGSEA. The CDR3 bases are TGCAGCGTTCGGCGGGAGGGTTTCTACAATGAGCAGTTCTTC. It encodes CSVRREGFYNEQFF.

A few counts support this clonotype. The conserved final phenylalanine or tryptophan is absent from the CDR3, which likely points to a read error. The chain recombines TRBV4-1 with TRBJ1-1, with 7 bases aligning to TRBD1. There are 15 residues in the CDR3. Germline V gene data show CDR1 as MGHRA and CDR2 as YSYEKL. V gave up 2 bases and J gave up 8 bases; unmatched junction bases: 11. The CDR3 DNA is TGCGCCAGCAGCCAAAGGGGGCCAGGAGCTCCCGAAGCTTTCCTT. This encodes CASSQRGPGAPEAFL.

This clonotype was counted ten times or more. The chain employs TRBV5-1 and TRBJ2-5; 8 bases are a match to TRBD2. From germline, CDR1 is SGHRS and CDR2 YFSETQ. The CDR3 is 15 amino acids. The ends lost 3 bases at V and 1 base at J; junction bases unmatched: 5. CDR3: CASSWLGLVQETQYF. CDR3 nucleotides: TGCGCCAGCAGCTGGCTGGGACTAGTCCAAGAGACCCAGTACTTC.

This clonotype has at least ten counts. The CDR3 here is CASSQERWGAEQFF. The CDR3 region has the DNA TGCGCCAGCAGCCAAGAGAGGTGGGGGGCTGAGCAGTTCTTC. The chain recombines TRBV4-3 with TRBJ2-1; TRBD1 or TRBD2 may be the D gene (6 bases each). The germline CDR1 and CDR2 sequences are LGHNA and YSLEER. CDR3 length equals 14 residues. V was shortened by 0 bases and J by 9 bases, with 12 bases between the two germline ends.

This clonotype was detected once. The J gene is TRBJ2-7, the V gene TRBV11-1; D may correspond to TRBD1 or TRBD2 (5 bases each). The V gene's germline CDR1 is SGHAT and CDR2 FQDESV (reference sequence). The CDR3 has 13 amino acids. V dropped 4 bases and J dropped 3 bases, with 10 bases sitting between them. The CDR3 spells CASSSRGNYEQYF. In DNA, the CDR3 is TGTGCCAGCAGCTCGAGGGGAAACTACGAGCAGTACTTC.

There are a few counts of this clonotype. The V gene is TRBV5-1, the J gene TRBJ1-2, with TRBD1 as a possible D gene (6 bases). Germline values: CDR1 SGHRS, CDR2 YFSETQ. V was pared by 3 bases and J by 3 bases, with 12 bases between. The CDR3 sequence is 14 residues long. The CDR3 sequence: CASSSRQADYGYTF. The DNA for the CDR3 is TGCGCCAGCAGCTCCCGACAGGCGGACTATGGCTACACCTTC.

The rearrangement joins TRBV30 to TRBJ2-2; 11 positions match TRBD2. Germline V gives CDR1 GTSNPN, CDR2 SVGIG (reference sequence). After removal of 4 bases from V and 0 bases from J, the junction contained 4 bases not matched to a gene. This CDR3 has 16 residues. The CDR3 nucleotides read TGTGCCTGGATTCTGGGACTAGCGGCGAACACCGGGGAGCTGTTTTTT. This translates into CAWILGLAANTGELFF.

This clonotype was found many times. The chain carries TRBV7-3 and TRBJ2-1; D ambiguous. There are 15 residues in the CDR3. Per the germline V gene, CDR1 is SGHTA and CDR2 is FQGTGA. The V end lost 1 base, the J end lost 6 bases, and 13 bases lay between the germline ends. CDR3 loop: CASSLRRAQLNEQFF. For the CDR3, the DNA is TGTGCCAGCAGCTTAAGACGGGCGCAGCTCAATGAGCAGTTCTTC.

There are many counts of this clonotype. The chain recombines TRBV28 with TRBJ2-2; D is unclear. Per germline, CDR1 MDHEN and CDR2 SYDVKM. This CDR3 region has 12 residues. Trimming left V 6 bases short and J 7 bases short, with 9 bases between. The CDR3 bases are TGTGCCAGCAGGAGCTACAGCGGGGAGCTGTTTTTT. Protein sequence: CASRSYSGELFF.

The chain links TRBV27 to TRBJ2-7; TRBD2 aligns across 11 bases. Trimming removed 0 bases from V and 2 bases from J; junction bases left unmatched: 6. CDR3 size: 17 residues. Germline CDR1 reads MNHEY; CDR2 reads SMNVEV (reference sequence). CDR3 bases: TGTGCCAGCAGTTTATCGGGGACTAGCGGAAGTACCTACGAGCAGTACTTC. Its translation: CASSLSGTSGSTYEQYF.

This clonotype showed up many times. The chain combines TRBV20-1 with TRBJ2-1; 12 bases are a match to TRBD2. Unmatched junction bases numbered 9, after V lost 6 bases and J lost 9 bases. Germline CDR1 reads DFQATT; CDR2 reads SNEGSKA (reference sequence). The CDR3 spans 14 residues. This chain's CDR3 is CSANRLAGVGEQFF. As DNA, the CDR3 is TGCAGTGCCAACCGACTAGCGGGAGTTGGTGAGCAGTTCTTC.

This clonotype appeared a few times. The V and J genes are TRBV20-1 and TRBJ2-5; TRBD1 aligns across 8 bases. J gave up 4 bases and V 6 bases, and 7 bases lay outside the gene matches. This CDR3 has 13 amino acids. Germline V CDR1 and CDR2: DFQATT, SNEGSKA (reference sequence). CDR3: CSAQGALGETQYF. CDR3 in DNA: TGCAGTGCCCAGGGGGCGCTGGGAGAGACCCAGTACTTC.

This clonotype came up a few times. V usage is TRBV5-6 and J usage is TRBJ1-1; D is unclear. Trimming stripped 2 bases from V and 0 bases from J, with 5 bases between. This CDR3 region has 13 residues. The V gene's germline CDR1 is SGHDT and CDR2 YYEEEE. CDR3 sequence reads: CASSFALNTEAFF. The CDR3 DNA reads TGTGCCAGCAGCTTTGCCCTGAACACTGAAGCTTTCTTT. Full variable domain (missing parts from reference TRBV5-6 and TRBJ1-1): DAGVTQSPTHLIKTRGQQVTLRCSPKSGHDTVSWYQQALGQGPQFIFQYYEEEERQRGNFPDRFSGHQFPNYSSELNVNALLLGDSALYLCASSFALNTEAFFGQGTRLTVV.

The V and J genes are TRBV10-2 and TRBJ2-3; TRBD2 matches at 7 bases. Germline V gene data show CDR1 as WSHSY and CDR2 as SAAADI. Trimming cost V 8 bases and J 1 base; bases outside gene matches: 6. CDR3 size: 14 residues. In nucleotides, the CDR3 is TGCGCCAGCGGTTCTCTAGCGGGCACAGATACGCAGTATTTT. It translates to CASGSLAGTDTQYF.

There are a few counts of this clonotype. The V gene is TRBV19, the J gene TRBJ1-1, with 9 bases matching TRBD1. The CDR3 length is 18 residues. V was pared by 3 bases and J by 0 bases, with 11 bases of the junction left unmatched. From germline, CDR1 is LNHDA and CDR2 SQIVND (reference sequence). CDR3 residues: CASSILPRQGGMNTEAFF. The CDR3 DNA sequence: TGTGCCAGTAGTATCCTCCCCCGACAGGGGGGCATGAACACTGAAGCTTTCTTT.

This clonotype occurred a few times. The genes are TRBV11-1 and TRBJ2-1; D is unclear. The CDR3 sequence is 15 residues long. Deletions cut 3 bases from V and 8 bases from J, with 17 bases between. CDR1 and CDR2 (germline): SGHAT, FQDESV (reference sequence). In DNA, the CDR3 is TGTGCCAGCAGCTTGAGTGGGTTCTGGGCCGATGAGCAGTTCTTC. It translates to CASSLSGFWADEQFF.

The CDR3 here is CASSSPRTSPGTVYTGELFF. The CDR3 bases are TGTGCCAGCAGCTCACCCCGAACCTCCCCTGGAACAGTTTACACCGGGGAGCTGTTTTTT. V gene TRBV7-2 combines with J gene TRBJ2-2; no clear D gene. V was clipped by 4 bases and J by 3 bases, with 27 bases between them. The germline gives CDR1 SGHTA, CDR2 FQGNSA. The CDR3 has 20 amino acids.

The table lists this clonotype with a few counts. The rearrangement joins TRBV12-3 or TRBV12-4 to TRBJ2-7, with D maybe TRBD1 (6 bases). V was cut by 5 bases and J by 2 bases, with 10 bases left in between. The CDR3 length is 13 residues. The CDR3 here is CASSRTATYEQYF. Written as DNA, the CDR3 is TGTGCCAGCAGTCGGACAGCCACCTACGAGCAGTACTTC.

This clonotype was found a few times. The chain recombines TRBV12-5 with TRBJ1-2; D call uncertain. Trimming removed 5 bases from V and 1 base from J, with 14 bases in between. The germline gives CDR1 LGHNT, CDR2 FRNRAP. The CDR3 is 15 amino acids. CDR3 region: CASGAPGGVNYGYTF. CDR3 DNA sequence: TGTGCTAGTGGTGCCCCAGGTGGGGTTAACTATGGCTACACCTTC.

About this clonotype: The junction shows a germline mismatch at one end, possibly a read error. This CDR3 reads CASSLPGATDKQYF. For the CDR3, the DNA is TGTGCCAGCTCCTTACCCGGCGCGACAGATAAGCAGTATTTT. The chain is built from TRBV27 and TRBJ2-3; the D gene is possibly TRBD1 (5 bases). The germline CDR1 and CDR2 sequences are MNHEY and SMNVEV (reference sequence). The CDR3 contains 14 residues.